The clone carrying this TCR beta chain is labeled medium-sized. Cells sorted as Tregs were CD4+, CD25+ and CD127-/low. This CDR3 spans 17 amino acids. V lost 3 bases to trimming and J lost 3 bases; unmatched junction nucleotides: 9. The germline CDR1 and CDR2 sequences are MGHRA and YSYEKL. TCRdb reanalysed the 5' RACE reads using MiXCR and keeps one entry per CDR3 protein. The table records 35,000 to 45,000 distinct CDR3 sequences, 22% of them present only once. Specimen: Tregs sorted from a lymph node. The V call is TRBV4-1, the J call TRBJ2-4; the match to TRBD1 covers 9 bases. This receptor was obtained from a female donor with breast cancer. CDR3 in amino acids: CASSHQTGTGFKNIQYF. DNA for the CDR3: TGCGCCAGCAGCCACCAAACCGGGACAGGGTTCAAAAACATTCAGTACTTC.